This TCR beta chain was found in a study of T cells after yellow fever vaccination. General study findings and limits: Some clonotypes were seen in both the CD4 and the CD8 compartments. These made up a small share and likely arose from convergent recombination. Clones that expanded after primary vaccination mostly reappeared after the booster (just over 95% CD4, approximately 85% CD8). Though it reached lower strength, the secondary response hit its peak faster, day 5 versus 15.

This CDR3 contains 11 residues. The V end was cut by 3 bases, the J end by 9 bases, with 3 bases between. CDR1 SGHVS and CDR2 FQNEAQ come from the germline V gene. Universal primer sites and UMIs were introduced during 5'RACE template-switching synthesis of TCR cDNA. Each CDR3 protein is one row after TCRdb ran MiXCR on the 5' RACE reads. The table records more than 75,000 distinct CDR3 sequences, about 8.4% of them present only once. This clonotype was counted ten times or more. The TCR originated in a man aged 18 to 30 who received the YFV17D yellow fever vaccine. Sequencing used CD8+ T cells not binding an NS4B(214-222) dextramer, sorted from PBMCs, obtained roughly 14 days after the first yellow fever vaccination. This chain uses TRBV7-8 with TRBJ1-6; D uncertain. The CDR3: CASSFGSPLHF. The CDR3 DNA reads as TGTGCCAGCAGCTTTGGTTCACCCCTCCACTTT.